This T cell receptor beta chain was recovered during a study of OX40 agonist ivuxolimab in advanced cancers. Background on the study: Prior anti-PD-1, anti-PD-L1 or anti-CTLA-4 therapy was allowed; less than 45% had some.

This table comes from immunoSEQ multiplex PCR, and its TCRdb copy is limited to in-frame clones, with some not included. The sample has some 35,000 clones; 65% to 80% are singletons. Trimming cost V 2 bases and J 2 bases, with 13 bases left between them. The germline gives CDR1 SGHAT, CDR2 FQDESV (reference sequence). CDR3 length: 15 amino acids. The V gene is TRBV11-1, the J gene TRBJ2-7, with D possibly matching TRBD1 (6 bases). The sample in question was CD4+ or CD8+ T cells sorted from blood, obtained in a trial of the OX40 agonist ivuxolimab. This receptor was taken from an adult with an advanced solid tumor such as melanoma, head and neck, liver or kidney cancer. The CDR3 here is CASSLNPDRAYEQYF. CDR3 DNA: TGTGCCAGCAGCTTAAATCCGGACAGAGCCTACGAGCAGTACTTC.